This entry is about one T cell receptor beta chain. Antigen specificity is unknown. This sample stems from a study of cytomegalovirus exposure and HLA in healthy donors. Study-level findings and limits: It was around 160 TCR beta chains that were listed as cytomegalovirus-associated. Among immune exposure information, only CMV serostatus was available.

Amplification used 60 Vbeta primers and 13 Jbeta primers. The protocol was immunoSEQ multiplex PCR, while the TCRdb copy is restricted to in-frame clones and leaves out a portion. Of about 130,000 clones listed, less than 75% are singletons. Trimming shortened V by 5 bases and J by 6 bases, and 11 bases separated the two germline ends. The CDR3 is 12 residues long. In germline, CDR1 is GTSNPN, CDR2 SVGIG (reference sequence). Material for sequencing was PBMCs. The chain joins TRBV30 to TRBJ2-1, with D maybe TRBD1 (6 bases). The receptor's source is a woman in her 40s in good health and CMV-seropositive. CDR3 sequence (DNA): TGTGCCTGGGGGACAAGGGTCAATGAGCAGTTCTTC. This codes for CAWGTRVNEQFF.